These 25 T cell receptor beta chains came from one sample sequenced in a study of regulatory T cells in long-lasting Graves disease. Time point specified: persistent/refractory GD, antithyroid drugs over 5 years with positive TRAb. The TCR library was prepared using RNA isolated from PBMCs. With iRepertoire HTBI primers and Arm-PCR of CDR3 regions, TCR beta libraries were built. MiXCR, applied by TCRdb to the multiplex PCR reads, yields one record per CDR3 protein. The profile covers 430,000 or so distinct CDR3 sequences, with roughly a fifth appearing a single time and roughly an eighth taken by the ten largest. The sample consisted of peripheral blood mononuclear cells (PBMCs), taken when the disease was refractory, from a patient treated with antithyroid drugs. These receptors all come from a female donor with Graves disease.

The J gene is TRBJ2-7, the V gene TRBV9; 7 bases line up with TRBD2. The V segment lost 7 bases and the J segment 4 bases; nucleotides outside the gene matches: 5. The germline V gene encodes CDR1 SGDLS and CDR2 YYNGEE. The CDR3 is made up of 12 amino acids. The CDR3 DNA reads TGTGCCAGCTCACGGGGGGAATACGAGCAGTACTTC. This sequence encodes CASSRGEYEQYF.

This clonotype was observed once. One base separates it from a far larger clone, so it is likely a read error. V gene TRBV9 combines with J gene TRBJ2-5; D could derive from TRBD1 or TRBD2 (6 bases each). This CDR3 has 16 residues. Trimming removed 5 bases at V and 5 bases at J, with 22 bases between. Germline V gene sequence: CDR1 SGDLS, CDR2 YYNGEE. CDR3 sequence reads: CASSPSPGHREETQYF. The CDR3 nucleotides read TGTGCCAGCAGTCCATCTCCGGGACACCGGGAGGAGACCCAGTACTTC.

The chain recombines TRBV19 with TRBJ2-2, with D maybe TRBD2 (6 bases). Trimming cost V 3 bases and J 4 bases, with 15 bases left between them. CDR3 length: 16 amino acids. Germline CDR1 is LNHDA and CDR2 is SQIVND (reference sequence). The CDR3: CASSMEVLEGTGELFF. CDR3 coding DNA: TGTGCCAGTAGTATGGAAGTACTGGAGGGCACCGGGGAGCTGTTTTTT.

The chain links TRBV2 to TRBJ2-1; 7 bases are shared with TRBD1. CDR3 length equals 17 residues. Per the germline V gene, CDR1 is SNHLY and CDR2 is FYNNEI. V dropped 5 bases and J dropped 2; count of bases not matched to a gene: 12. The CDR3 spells CASSPYSGTVAYNEQFF. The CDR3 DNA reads TGTGCCAGCAGTCCTTATTCCGGGACAGTCGCCTACAATGAGCAGTTCTTC.

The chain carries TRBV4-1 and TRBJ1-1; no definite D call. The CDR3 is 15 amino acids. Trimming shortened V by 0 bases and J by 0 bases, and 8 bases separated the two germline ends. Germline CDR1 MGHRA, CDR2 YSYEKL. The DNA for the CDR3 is TGCGCCAGCAGCCAAGACCCCCAGATGAACACTGAAGCTTTCTTT. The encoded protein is CASSQDPQMNTEAFF.

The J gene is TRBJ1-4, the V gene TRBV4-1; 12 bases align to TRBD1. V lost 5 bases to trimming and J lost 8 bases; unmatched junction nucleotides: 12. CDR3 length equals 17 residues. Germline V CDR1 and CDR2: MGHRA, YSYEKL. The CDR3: CASSFSSAGTGGEKLFF. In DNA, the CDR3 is TGCGCCAGCAGCTTTTCTTCAGCCGGGACAGGGGGCGAAAAACTGTTTTTT.

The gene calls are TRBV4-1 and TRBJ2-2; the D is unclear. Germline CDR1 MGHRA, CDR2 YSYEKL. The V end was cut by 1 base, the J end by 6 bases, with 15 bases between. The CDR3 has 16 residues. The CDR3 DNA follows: TGCGCCAGCAGCCAAGGCGCGCAGGTGGGCCCCGGGGAGCTGTTTTTT. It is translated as CASSQGAQVGPGELFF.

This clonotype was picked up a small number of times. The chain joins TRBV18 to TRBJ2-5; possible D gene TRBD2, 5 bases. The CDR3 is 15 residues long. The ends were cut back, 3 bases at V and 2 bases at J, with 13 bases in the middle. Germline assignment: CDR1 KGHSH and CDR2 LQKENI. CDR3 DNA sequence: TGTGCCAGCTCACCCACAGCGAGCGGTCAAGAGACCCAGTACTTC. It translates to CASSPTASGQETQYF.

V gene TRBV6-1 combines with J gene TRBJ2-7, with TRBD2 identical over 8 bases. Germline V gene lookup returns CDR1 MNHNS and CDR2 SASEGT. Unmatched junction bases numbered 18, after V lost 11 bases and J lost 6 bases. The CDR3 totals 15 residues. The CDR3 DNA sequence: TGTGCCGCCAACCCTCACCCGGGAGGGCCGCTCGAGCAGTACTTC. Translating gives CAANPHPGGPLEQYF.

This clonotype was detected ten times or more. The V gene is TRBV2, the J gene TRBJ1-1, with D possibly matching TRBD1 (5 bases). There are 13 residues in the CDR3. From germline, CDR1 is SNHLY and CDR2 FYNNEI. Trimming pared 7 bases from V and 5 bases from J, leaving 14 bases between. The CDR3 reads CASTEGTRTEAFF. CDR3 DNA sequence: TGTGCCAGCACCGAGGGGACGAGGACTGAAGCTTTCTTT.

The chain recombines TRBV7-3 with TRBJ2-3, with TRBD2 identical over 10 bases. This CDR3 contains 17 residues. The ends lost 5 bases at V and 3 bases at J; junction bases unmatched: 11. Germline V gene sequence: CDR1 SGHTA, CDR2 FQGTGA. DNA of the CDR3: TGTGCCAGCAGCCCCCAAACGGGGACTAGCGCGACAGATACGCAGTATTTT. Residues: CASSPQTGTSATDTQYF.

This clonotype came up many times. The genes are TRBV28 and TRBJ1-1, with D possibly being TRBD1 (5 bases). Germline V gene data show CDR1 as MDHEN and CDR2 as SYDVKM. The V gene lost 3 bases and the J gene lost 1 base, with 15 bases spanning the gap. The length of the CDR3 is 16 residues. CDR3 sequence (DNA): TGTGCCAGCAGTTTCGCGGGGACGGTGGGGAACACTGAAGCTTTCTTT. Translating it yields CASSFAGTVGNTEAFF.

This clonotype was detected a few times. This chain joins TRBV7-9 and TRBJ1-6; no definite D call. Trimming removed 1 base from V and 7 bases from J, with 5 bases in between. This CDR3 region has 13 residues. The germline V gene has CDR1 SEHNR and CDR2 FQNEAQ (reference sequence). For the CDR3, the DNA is TGTGCCAGCAGCTTAGAATGGAATTCACCCCTCCACTTT. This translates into CASSLEWNSPLHF.

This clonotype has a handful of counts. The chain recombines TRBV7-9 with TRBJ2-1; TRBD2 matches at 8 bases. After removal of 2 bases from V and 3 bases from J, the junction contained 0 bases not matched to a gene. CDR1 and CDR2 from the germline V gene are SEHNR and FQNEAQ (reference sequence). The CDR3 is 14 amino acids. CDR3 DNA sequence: TGTGCCAGCAGCTTAACTAGCGGCTACAATGAGCAGTTCTTC. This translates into CASSLTSGYNEQFF.

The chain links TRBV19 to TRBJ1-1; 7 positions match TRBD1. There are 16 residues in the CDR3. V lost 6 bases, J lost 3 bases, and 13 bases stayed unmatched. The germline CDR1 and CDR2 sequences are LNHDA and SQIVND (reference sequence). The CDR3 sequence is CASRQFTGDRYTEAFF. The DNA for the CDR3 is TGTGCCAGTAGACAATTTACAGGGGATCGGTACACTGAAGCTTTCTTT.

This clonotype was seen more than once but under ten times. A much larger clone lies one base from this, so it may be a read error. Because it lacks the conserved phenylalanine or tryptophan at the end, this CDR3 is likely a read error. CDR3 bases: TGTGCCAGCAGTGACATACTCAGGGACACCCAGTACTAC. Translation gives CASSDILRDTQYY. The chain is built from TRBV2 and TRBJ2-5; D possibly matches TRBD1 or TRBD2 (5 bases each). CDR1 and CDR2 (germline): SNHLY, FYNNEI. Trimming took 3 bases from V and 8 from J, leaving 13 bases between them. This CDR3 is built from 13 residues.

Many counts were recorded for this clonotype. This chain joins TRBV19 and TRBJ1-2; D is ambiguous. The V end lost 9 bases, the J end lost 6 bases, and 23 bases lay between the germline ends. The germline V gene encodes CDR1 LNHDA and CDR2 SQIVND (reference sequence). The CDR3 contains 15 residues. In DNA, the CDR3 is TGTGCCAGGAAAGAGTTGGGGATCCCCTGTGATGGCTACACCTTC. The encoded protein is CARKELGIPCDGYTF.

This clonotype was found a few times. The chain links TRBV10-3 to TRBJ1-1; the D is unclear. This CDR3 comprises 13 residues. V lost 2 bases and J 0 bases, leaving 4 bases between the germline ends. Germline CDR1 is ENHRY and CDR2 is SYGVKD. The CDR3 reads CAISEPLNTEAFF. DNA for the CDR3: TGTGCCATCAGTGAGCCGTTGAACACTGAAGCTTTCTTT.

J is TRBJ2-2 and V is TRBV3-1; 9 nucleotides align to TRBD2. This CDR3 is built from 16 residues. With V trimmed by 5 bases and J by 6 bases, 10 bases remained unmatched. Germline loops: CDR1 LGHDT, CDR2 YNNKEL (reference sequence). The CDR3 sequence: CASSSRGGRAAGELFF. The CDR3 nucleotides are TGTGCCAGCAGCTCGAGAGGCGGGAGGGCCGCCGGGGAGCTGTTTTTT.

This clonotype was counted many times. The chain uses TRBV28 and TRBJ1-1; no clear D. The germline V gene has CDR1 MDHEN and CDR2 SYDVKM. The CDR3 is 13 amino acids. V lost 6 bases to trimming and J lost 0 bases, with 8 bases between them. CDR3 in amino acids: CASRTGMNTEAFF. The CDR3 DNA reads TGTGCCAGCAGGACCGGGATGAACACTGAAGCTTTCTTT.

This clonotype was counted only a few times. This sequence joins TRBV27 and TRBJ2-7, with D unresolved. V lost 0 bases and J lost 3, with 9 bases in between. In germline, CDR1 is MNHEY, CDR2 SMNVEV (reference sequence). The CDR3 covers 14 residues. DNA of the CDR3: TGTGCCAGCAGTTTATCTACGGGCAACTACGAGCAGTACTTC. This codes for CASSLSTGNYEQYF.

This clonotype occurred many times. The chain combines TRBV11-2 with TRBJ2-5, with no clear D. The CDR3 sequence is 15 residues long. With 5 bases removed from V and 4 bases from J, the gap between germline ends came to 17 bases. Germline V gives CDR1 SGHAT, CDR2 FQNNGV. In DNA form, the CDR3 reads TGTGCCAGCAGCCCTAGAGCATGGGGTGGAGAGACCCAGTACTTC. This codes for CASSPRAWGGETQYF.

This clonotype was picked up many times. CDR3 in amino acids: CASSQVAGTTYYNEQYF. DNA for the CDR3: TGTGCCAGCAGCCAAGTAGCGGGAACCACCTATTATAACGAGCAGTACTTC. The chain couples TRBV3-1 to TRBJ2-7; 8 bases align to TRBD2. CDR1 and CDR2 (germline): LGHDT, YNNKEL (reference sequence). Unmatched junction bases numbered 13, after V lost 1 base and J lost 5 bases. This CDR3 spans 17 amino acids.

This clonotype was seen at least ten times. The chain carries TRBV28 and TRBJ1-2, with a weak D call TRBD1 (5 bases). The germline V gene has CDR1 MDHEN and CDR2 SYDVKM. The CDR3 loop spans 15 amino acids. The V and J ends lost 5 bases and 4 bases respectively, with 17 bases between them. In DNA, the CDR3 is TGTGCCAGCAGTGTTGCGCAGGGACGGACCTATGGCTACACCTTC. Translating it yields CASSVAQGRTYGYTF.

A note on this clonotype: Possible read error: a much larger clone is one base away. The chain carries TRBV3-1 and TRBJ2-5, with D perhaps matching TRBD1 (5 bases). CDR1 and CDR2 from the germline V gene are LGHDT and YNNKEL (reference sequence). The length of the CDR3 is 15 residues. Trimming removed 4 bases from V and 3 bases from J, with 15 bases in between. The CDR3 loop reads CASSRDPGREETQYF. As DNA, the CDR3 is TGTGCCAGCAGCCGAGATCCTGGCAGGGAAGAGACCCAGTACTTC.